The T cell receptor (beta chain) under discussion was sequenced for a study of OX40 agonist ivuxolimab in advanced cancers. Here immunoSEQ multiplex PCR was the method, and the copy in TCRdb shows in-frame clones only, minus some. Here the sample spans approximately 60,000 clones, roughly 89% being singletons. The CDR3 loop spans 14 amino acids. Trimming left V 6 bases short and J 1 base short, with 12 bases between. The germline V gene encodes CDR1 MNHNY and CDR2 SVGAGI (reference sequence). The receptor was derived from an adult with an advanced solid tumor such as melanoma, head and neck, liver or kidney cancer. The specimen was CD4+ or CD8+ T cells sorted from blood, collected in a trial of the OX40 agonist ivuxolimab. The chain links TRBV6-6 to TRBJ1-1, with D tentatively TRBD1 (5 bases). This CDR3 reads CASRPGTSNTEAFF. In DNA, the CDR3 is TGTGCCAGCAGACCCGGGACGTCGAACACTGAAGCTTTCTTT.